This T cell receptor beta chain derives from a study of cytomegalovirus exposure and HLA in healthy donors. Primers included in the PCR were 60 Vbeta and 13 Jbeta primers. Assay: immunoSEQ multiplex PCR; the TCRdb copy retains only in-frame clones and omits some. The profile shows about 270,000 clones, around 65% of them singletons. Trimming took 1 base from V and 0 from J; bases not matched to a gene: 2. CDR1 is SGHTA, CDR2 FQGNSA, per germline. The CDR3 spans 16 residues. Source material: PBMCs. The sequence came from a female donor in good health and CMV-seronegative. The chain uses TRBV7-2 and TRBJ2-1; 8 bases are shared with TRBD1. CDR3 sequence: CASSLGGTGSYNEQFF. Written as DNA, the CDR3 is TGTGCCAGCAGCTTAGGAGGGACAGGCTCCTACAATGAGCAGTTCTTC.